The source of this TCR beta chain is a study of T cells in Graves' hyperthyroidism and ophthalmopathy. The wider study: Peripheral blood specimens were obtained at initial diagnosis, prior to any treatment. General study findings and limits: By a 13 V-J model, ophthalmopathy was set apart from stable hyperthyroidism. Model predictions of ophthalmopathy came a median about six months before onset.

It was RNA transcripts that yielded the amplified TCR beta CDR3 regions. The HTBI primer set was used in a first-round RT-PCR of the TCR CDR3. In TCRdb, the multiplex PCR reads were re-called with MiXCR into one record per CDR3 protein. The sample shows 350,000 or so distinct CDR3 sequences, 18% of them seen only once. Note on this clonotype: Its antigen remains unknown.

Germline loops: CDR1 SGHDT, CDR2 YYEEEE. V lost 4 bases and J 4 bases, leaving 8 bases between the germline ends. This CDR3 comprises 12 residues. The chain has TRBV5-6 and TRBJ1-2, with no clear D. This sequence was found in a woman aged 45-59 years with Graves' hyperthyroidism. The source material was blood. The CDR3 spells CASSDLGYGYTF. The CDR3 region has the DNA TGTGCCAGCAGCGACTTGGGCTATGGCTACACCTTC.